A single TCR beta chain is shown here with its context. Trimming took off 4 bases at V and 0 bases at J, with 9 bases between the two ends. The CDR3 spans 14 residues. Germline V gene lookup returns CDR1 LGHNA and CDR2 YSLEER. TCRdb processed the 5' RACE reads anew with MiXCR; each CDR3 protein has one entry. The table records around 320,000 distinct CDR3 sequences, 15% to 20% of them present only once. These data originate in a study of T-cell memory formation after mild COVID-19. The specimen was PBMCs or a T cell subset sorted from them (not recorded which). The chain combines TRBV4-3 with TRBJ1-1; D unresolved. The sequence came from a man aged 18 to 29 who had mild COVID-19 (a few samples of this study predate the infection). Cell type and time point are not known. The CDR3 reads CASSPENMNTEAFF. The CDR3 DNA reads as TGCGCCAGCAGCCCAGAAAACATGAACACTGAAGCTTTCTTT.